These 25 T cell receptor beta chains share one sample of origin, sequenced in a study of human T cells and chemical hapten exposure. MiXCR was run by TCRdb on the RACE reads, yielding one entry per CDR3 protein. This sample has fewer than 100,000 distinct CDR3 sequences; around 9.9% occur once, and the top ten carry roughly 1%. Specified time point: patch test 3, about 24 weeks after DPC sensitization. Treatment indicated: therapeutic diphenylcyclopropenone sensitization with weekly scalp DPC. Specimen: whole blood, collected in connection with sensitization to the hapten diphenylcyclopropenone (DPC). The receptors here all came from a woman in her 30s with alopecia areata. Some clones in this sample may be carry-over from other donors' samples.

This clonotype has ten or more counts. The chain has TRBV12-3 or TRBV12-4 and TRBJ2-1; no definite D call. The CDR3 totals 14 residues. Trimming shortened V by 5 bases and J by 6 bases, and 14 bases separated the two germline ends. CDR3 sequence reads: CASSLPRTINEQFF. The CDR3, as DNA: TGTGCCAGCAGTCTACCCCGGACCATCAATGAGCAGTTCTTC.

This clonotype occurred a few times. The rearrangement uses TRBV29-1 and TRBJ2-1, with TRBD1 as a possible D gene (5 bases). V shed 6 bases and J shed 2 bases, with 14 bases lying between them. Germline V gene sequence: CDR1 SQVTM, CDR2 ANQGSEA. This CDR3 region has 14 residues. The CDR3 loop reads CSVPLWGPYNEQFF. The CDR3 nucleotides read TGCAGCGTCCCCCTATGGGGCCCCTACAATGAGCAGTTCTTC.

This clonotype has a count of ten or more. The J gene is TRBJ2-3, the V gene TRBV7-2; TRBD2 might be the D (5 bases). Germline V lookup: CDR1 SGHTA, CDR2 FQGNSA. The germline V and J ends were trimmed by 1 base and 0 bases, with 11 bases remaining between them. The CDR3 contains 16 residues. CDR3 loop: CASSLGSSSSTDTQYF. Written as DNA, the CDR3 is TGTGCCAGCAGCTTAGGTTCTAGCAGTAGCACAGATACGCAGTATTTT.

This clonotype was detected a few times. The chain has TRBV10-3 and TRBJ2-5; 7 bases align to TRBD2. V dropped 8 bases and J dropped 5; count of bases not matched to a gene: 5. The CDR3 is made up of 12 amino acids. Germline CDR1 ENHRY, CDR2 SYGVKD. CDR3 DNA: TGTGCCATCGGGACTATCGTTGAGACCCAGTACTTC. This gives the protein CAIGTIVETQYF.

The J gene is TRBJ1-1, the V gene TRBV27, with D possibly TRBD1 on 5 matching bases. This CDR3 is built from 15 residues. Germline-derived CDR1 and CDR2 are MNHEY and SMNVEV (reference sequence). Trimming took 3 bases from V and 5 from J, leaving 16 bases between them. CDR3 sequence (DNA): TGTGCCAGCAGTTTCCGGGCAGGGTACCGAACTGAAGCTTTCTTT. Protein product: CASSFRAGYRTEAFF.

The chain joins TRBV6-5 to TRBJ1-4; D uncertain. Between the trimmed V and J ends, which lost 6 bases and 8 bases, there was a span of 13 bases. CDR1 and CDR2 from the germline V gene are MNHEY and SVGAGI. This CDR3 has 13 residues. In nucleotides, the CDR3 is TGTGCCAGCAGCCCGGGCTTTTCGGAAAAACTGTTTTTT. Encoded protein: CASSPGFSEKLFF.

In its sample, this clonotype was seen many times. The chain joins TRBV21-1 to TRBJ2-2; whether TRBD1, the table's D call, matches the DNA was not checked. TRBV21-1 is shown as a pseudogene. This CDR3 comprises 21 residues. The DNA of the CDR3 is TGTGCCAGCAGCAAATGGAACGGGACAGGGGACAGAGGGGCATGGGCCGGGGAGCTGTTTTTT. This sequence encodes CASSKWNGTGDRGAWAGELFF.

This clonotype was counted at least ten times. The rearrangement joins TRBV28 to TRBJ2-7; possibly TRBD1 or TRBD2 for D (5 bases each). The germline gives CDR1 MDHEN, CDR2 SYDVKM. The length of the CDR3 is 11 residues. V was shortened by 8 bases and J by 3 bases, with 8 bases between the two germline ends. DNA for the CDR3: TGTGCCAGCGGGGGAAACTACGAGCAGTACTTC. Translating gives CASGGNYEQYF. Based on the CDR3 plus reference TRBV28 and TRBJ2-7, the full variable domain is DVKVTQSSRYLVKRTGEKVFLECVQDMDHENMFWYRQDPGLGLRLIYFSYDVKMKEKGDIPEGYSVSREKKERFSLILESASTNQTSMYLCASGGNYEQYFGPGTRLTVT.

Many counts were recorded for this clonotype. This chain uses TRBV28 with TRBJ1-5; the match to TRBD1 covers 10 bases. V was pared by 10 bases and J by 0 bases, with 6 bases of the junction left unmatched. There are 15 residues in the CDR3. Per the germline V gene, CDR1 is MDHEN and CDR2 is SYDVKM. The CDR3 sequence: CAIGTGVNSNQPQHF. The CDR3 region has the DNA TGTGCCATCGGGACAGGGGTTAATAGCAATCAGCCCCAGCATTTT.

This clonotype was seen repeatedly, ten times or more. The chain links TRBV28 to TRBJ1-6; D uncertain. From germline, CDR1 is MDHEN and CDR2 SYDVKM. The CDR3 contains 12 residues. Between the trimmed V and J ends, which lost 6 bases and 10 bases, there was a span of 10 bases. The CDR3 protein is CASRPMGSPLHF. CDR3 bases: TGTGCCAGCAGACCAATGGGGTCACCCCTCCACTTT.

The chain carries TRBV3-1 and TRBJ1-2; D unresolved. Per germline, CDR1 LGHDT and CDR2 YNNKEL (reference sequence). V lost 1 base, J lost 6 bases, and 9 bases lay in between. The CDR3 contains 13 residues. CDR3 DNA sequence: TGTGCCAGCAGCCAAGTTACTGGGCATGGCTACACCTTC. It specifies CASSQVTGHGYTF.

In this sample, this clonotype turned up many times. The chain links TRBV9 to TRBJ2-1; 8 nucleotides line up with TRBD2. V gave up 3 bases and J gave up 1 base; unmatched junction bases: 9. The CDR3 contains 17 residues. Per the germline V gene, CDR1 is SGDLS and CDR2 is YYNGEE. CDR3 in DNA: TGTGCCAGCAGCGGGTCCCGTACGGGAGGGTCCTACAATGAGCAGTTCTTC. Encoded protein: CASSGSRTGGSYNEQFF.

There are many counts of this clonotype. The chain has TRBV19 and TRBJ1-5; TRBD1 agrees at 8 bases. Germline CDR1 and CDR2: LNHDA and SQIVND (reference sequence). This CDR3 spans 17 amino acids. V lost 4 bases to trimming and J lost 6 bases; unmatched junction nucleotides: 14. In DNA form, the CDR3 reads TGTGCCAGTAGTAACCCCGCCGGACAGGGCAACGGTCAGCCCCAGCATTTT. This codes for CASSNPAGQGNGQPQHF.

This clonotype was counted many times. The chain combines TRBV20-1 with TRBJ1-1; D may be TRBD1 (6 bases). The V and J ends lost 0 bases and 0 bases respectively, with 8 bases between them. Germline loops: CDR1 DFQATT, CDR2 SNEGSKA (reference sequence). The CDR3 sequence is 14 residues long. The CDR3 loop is CSAREGDMNTEAFF. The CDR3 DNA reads TGCAGTGCTAGAGAGGGGGACATGAACACTGAAGCTTTCTTT.

CDR3 bases: TGTGCCAGCTCTGAGGACAGGCGCTATGGCTACACCTTC. This sequence encodes CASSEDRRYGYTF. The chain joins TRBV25-1 to TRBJ1-2; 7 positions agree with TRBD1. The V segment lost 8 bases and the J segment 4 bases; nucleotides outside the gene matches: 7. The CDR3 sequence is 13 residues long. Germline values: CDR1 MGHDK, CDR2 SYGVNS.

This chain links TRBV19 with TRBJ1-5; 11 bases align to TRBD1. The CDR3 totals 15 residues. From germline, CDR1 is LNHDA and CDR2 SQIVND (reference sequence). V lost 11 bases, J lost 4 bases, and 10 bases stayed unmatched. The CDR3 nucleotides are TGTGCCGTAAGTGGGACAGGGGGAAAAAATCAGCCCCAGCATTTT. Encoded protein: CAVSGTGGKNQPQHF. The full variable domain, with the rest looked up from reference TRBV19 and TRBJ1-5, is DGGITQSPKYLFRKEGQNVTLSCEQNLNHDAMYWYRQDPGQGLRLIYYSQIVNDFQKGDIAEGYSVSREKKESFPLTVTSAQKNPTAFYLCAVSGTGGKNQPQHFGDGTRLSIL.

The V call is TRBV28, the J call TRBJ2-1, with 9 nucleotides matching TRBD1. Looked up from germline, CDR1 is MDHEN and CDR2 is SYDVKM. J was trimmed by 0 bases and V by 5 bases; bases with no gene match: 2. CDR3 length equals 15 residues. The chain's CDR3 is CASSGQGSSYNEQFF. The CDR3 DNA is TGTGCCAGCAGTGGACAGGGGAGCTCCTACAATGAGCAGTTCTTC.

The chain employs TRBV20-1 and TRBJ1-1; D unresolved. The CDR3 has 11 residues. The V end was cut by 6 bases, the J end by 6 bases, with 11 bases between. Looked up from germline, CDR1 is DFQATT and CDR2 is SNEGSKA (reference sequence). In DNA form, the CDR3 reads TGCAGTGCCTTAGGGTTGGCTGAAGCTTTCTTT. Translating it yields CSALGLAEAFF.

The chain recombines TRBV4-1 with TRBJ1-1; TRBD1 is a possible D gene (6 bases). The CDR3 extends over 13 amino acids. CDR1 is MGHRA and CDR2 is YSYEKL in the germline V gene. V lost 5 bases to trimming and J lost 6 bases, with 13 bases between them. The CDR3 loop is CASSYLRGPEAFF. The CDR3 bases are TGCGCCAGCAGCTATCTCAGGGGCCCTGAAGCTTTCTTT.

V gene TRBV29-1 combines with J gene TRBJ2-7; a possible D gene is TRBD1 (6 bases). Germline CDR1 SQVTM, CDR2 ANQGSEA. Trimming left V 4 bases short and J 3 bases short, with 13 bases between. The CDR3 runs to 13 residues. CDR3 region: CSVAAGEGYEQYF. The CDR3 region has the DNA TGCAGCGTTGCGGCAGGGGAAGGCTACGAGCAGTACTTC.

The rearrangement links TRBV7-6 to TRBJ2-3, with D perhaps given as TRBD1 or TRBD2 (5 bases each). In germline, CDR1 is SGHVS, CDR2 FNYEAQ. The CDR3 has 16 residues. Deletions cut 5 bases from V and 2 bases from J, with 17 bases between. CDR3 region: CASSTREAGHTDTQYF. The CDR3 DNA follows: TGTGCCAGCAGCACCCGGGAAGCAGGGCACACAGATACGCAGTATTTT.

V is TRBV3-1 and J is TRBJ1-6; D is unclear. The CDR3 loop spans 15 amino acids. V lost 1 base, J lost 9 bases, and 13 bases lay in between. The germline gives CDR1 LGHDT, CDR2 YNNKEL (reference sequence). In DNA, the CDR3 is TGTGCCAGCAGCCAAGTAGAGGGCGTCGGTTCACCCCTCCACTTT. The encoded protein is CASSQVEGVGSPLHF. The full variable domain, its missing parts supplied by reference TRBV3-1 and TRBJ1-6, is DTAVSQTPKYLVTQMGNDKSIKCEQNLGHDTMYWYKQDSKKFLKIMFSYNNKELIINETVPNRFSPKSPDKAHLNLHINSLELGDSAVYFCASSQVEGVGSPLHFGNGTRLTVT.

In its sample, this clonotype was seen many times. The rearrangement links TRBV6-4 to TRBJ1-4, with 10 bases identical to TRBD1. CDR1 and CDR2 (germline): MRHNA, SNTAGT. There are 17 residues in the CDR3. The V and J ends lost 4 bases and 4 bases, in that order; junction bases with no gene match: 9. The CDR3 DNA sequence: TGTGCCAGCAGTGGCGGAGACAGGGGGCGCAGTAATGAAAAACTGTTTTTT. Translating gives CASSGGDRGRSNEKLFF.

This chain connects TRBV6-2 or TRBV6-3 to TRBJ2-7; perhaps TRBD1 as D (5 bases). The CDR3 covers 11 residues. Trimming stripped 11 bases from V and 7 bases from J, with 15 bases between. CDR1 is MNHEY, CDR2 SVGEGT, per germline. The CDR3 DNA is TGTGCCTGCCTCAAGGGGCGGGAGCAGTACTTC. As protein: CACLKGREQYF.

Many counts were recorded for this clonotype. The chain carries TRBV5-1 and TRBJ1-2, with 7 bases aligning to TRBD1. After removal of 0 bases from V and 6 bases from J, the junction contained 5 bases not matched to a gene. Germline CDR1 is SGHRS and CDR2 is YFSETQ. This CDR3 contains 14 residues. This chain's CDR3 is CASSLGQGRDGYTF. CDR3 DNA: TGCGCCAGCAGCTTGGGACAGGGTCGGGATGGCTACACCTTC.